The sequence of this T cell receptor beta chain was determined in a study of T cells in Graves' hyperthyroidism and ophthalmopathy. V shed 2 bases and J shed 3 bases, with 10 bases lying between them. The length of the CDR3 is 14 residues. CDR1 KGHSH and CDR2 LQKENI come from the germline V gene. Many counts were recorded for this clonotype. Antigen specificity is unknown. The investigators amplified TCR beta CDR3 regions from RNA transcripts. With the HTBI primer set, the TCR CDR3 went through a first round of RT-PCR. TCRdb recomputed calls from the multiplex PCR reads with MiXCR, one row per CDR3 protein. The sample contains under 600,000 distinct CDR3 sequences, approximately 16% of which appear only once. Clinical symptoms, serum thyroxine, TRAb, thyroid ultrasound and orbital computed tomography informed diagnoses. Each 10 ml fresh peripheral blood draw supplied the PBMCs. Study-wide results and caveats: A median around six months before onset, the model predicted ophthalmopathy. Blood held most thyroid clonotypes expanded above 0.001 frequency.

This chain connects TRBV18 to TRBJ1-2; TRBD1 might be the D (5 bases). Source material: blood. The source of this sequence is a woman in her thirties or forties with Graves' ophthalmopathy. In DNA, the CDR3 is TGTGCCAGCTCACCAGTACGGGGGGACTATGGCTACACCTTC. It specifies CASSPVRGDYGYTF.